This TCR beta chain was sequenced during a study of shared clonotypes between healthy human individuals. In the authors' workflow: Filtering differed since immunoSEQ provided only junctions, with no quality scores. Libraries were prepared by immunoSEQ multiplex PCR; TCRdb keeps only in-frame clonotypes and omits some of them. The D gene and trimming were derived from the DNA, and the V and J assignments and clone size from that table. The table records around 95,000 clones, more than 45% of them present only once. With regard to this clone: Antigen specificity is unknown.

The CDR3 is 13 amino acids. The V gene lost 0 bases and the J gene lost 5 bases, with 8 bases spanning the gap. CDR1 and CDR2 (germline): GTSNPN, SVGIG (reference sequence). Study results and limitations: Having only a few donors restricted how much genetic and exposure-history diversity was captured. Sampling covered nothing but blood. Tissue TCR repertoires likely differ from those found in blood.

The source is a woman between 40 and 50 years old in good health. Some clones in this sample may be carry-over from other donors' samples. Sequencing was carried out using PBMCs. The rearrangement links TRBV30 to TRBJ2-1; tentative D call: TRBD1 (6 bases). The CDR3, as DNA: TGTGCCTGGAGTGTGGACAGTAACAATGAGCAGTTCTTC. Protein product: CAWSVDSNNEQFF.